This is a list of T cell receptor beta chains from one sample in a study of identical twins. TCRdb ran MiXCR on the 5' RACE reads and lists one entry per CDR3 protein. Among more than 1.5 million distinct CDR3 sequences listed, 25% to 35% were seen once. Sequencing input: cord blood. These receptors were taken from a newborn girl in good health. CDR3s include the opening cysteine and the closing phenylalanine or tryptophan. Fields, in order: CDR3 DNA, CDR3 protein, V gene, J gene, clone size, D gene. The D gene is left open where the match is weak. The size of a clone is reported for some rows only, either as once, few or many, or as a class for expanded clones.

cdr3_nt: TGTGCCAGCAGCCACTATAGCGGGGCGCGCACAGATACGCAGTATTTT
cdr3_aa: CASSHYSGARTDTQYF
v_call: TRBV3-1
j_call: TRBJ2-3
clone_size: few
d_call: TRBD2

cdr3_nt: TGTGCCAGCTCAAACACTGAAGCTTTCTTT
cdr3_aa: CASSNTEAFF
v_call: TRBV12-3/TRBV12-4
j_call: TRBJ1-1
clone_size: many
d_call: NA

cdr3_nt: TGTGCCAGCAGCCGTGACCGGCAGCACCTCTACAATGAGCAGTACTTC
cdr3_aa: CASSRDRQHLYNEQYF
v_call: TRBV3-1
j_call: TRBJ2-7
clone_size: once
d_call: NA

cdr3_nt: TGCAGTGCTAGCCCACGATTTGGGAGCTCCTACAATGAGCAGTTCTTC
cdr3_aa: CSASPRFGSSYNEQFF
v_call: TRBV20-1
j_call: TRBJ2-1
clone_size: NA
d_call: NA

cdr3_nt: TGTGCCAGCAGTTTAGGCCCCCGGACAGGGACGACTGAAGCTTTCTTT
cdr3_aa: CASSLGPRTGTTEAFF
v_call: TRBV27
j_call: TRBJ1-1
clone_size: few
d_call: TRBD1

cdr3_nt: TGTGCCAGCAGGTCCACTAGCGCGTCCTACAATGAGCAGTTCTTC
cdr3_aa: CASRSTSASYNEQFF
v_call: TRBV12-3/TRBV12-4
j_call: TRBJ2-1
clone_size: NA
d_call: TRBD2

cdr3_nt: TGTGCCAGCGGGAGGGCCCTCGATGGCGAGCAGTTCTTC
cdr3_aa: CASGRALDGEQFF
v_call: TRBV27
j_call: TRBJ2-1
clone_size: NA
d_call: TRBD2

cdr3_nt: TGTGCCATCTGGCTAGCGGGGAACACCGGGGAGCTGTTTTTT
cdr3_aa: CAIWLAGNTGELFF
v_call: TRBV10-3
j_call: TRBJ2-2
clone_size: few
d_call: TRBD2

cdr3_nt: TGTGCCAGCAGTTTAAATAGACTAGCGTCGGCGACAGATACGCAGTATTTT
cdr3_aa: CASSLNRLASATDTQYF
v_call: TRBV12-3/TRBV12-4
j_call: TRBJ2-3
clone_size: NA
d_call: TRBD2

cdr3_nt: TGTGCCAGCAGCCCTGGGACCGACAACAATGAGCAGTTCTTC
cdr3_aa: CASSPGTDNNEQFF
v_call: TRBV3-1
j_call: TRBJ2-1
clone_size: few
d_call: NA

cdr3_nt: TGTGCCAGCAGCTTAGACGGGTTTAATCAGCCCCAGCATTTT
cdr3_aa: CASSLDGFNQPQHF
v_call: TRBV7-2
j_call: TRBJ1-5
clone_size: many
d_call: NA

cdr3_nt: TGTGCCATCAGTCCACAGGGGGCGAGAACCTACGAGCAGTACTTC
cdr3_aa: CAISPQGARTYEQYF
v_call: TRBV10-3
j_call: TRBJ2-7
clone_size: once
d_call: TRBD1

cdr3_nt: TGTGCCAGTAGTATCCAAAGGTCCAACTATGGCTACACCTTC
cdr3_aa: CASSIQRSNYGYTF
v_call: TRBV19
j_call: TRBJ1-2
clone_size: NA
d_call: NA

cdr3_nt: TGCGCCAGCAGCTTGGAAGCAGGGACGGGGCACAATGAGCAGTTCTTC
cdr3_aa: CASSLEAGTGHNEQFF
v_call: TRBV5-1
j_call: TRBJ2-1
clone_size: few
d_call: NA

cdr3_nt: TGTGCCAGCAGCCAAGGGGAAACTGAAGCTTTCTTT
cdr3_aa: CASSQGETEAFF
v_call: TRBV3-1
j_call: TRBJ1-1
clone_size: many
d_call: NA

cdr3_nt: TGTGCCAGCACCCAACCCCCCGGGACAGGGGTCCCTCGGGCCTATGGCTACACCTTC
cdr3_aa: CASTQPPGTGVPRAYGYTF
v_call: TRBV28
j_call: TRBJ1-2
clone_size: NA
d_call: TRBD1

cdr3_nt: TGTGCCAGCAGTTGGGCGGCTTCCTACGAGCAGTACTTC
cdr3_aa: CASSWAASYEQYF
v_call: TRBV27
j_call: TRBJ2-7
clone_size: few
d_call: NA

cdr3_nt: TGCGCCAGCAGCCAAGTTTTCCGGGACAGGGGCTACAATGAGCAGTTCTTC
cdr3_aa: CASSQVFRDRGYNEQFF
v_call: TRBV4-1
j_call: TRBJ2-1
clone_size: NA
d_call: TRBD1

cdr3_nt: TGTGCCAGCAGCCCAGCCCCTGTGACGGGAAGCAATCAGCCCCAGCATTTT
cdr3_aa: CASSPAPVTGSNQPQHF
v_call: TRBV27
j_call: TRBJ1-5
clone_size: NA
d_call: NA

cdr3_nt: TGCAGTGCCCGGACCGGGACTTTGCCCCAGCATTTT
cdr3_aa: CSARTGTLPQHF
v_call: TRBV20-1
j_call: TRBJ1-5
clone_size: few
d_call: NA

cdr3_nt: TGTGCCAGCAGTACACCAGACAGGGACTATGGCTACACCTTC
cdr3_aa: CASSTPDRDYGYTF
v_call: TRBV25-1
j_call: TRBJ1-2
clone_size: NA
d_call: TRBD1

cdr3_nt: TGTGCCATCAGTGAGTACACTAGCGGAACCTCCTACGAGCAGTACTTC
cdr3_aa: CAISEYTSGTSYEQYF
v_call: TRBV10-3
j_call: TRBJ2-7
clone_size: NA
d_call: TRBD2

cdr3_nt: TGCAGTGCCCCTTACGTCGGGCCAGATACGCAGTATTTT
cdr3_aa: CSAPYVGPDTQYF
v_call: TRBV20-1
j_call: TRBJ2-3
clone_size: NA
d_call: NA

cdr3_nt: TGCAGCGTCGAGCGACCGAACATCCCTTTTACGGATGAGCAGTACTTC
cdr3_aa: CSVERPNIPFTDEQYF
v_call: TRBV29-1
j_call: TRBJ2-7
clone_size: NA
d_call: NA

cdr3_nt: TGTGCCAGCAGTTACTCACTAGCGGGGGGATACAATGAGCAGTTCTTC
cdr3_aa: CASSYSLAGGYNEQFF
v_call: TRBV6-6
j_call: TRBJ2-1
clone_size: NA
d_call: TRBD2

cdr3_nt: TGTGCCAGCAGTTTCCGGGGACCGTTTGAAGCTTTCTTT
cdr3_aa: CASSFRGPFEAFF
v_call: TRBV27
j_call: TRBJ1-1
clone_size: NA
d_call: NA

cdr3_nt: TGCAGTGCTAGGGGCGGGGTTGGTACGCAGTATTTT
cdr3_aa: CSARGGVGTQYF
v_call: TRBV20-1
j_call: TRBJ2-3
clone_size: few
d_call: NA

cdr3_nt: TGTGCCATCAGGCCCTCTGGGGCCAACGTCCTGACTTTC
cdr3_aa: CAIRPSGANVLTF
v_call: TRBV10-3
j_call: TRBJ2-6
clone_size: few
d_call: NA

cdr3_nt: TGTGCCAGCAGCAAATTTAGGGGGGCCAACGTCCTGACTTTC
cdr3_aa: CASSKFRGANVLTF
v_call: TRBV21-1
j_call: TRBJ2-6
clone_size: few
d_call: NA

cdr3_nt: TGTGCCAGCAGTTTCTCCGGGACTGGAAAGTACGAGCAGTTCTTC
cdr3_aa: CASSFSGTGKYEQFF
v_call: TRBV12-3/TRBV12-4
j_call: TRBJ2-1
clone_size: NA
d_call: NA

cdr3_nt: TGTGCCAGCAGCTTAGCGGCTACTAGGAGCTCCTACAATGAGCAGTTCTTC
cdr3_aa: CASSLAATRSSYNEQFF
v_call: TRBV7-9
j_call: TRBJ2-1
clone_size: few
d_call: NA

cdr3_nt: TGTGCCAGCAGCTTATTGCTCTTTGAGCAGTTCTTC
cdr3_aa: CASSLLLFEQFF
v_call: TRBV7-9
j_call: TRBJ2-1
clone_size: few
d_call: NA